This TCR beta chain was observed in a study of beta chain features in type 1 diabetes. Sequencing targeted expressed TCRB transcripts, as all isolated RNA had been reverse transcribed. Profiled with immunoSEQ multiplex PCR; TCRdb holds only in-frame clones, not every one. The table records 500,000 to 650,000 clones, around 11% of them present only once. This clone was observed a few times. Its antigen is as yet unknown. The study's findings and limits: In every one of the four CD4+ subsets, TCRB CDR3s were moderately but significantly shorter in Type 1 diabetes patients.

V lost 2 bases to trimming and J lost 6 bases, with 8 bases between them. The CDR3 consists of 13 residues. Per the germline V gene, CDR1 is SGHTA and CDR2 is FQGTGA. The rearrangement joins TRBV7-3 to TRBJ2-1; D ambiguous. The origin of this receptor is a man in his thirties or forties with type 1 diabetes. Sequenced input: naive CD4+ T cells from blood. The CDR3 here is CASSLGQVNEQFF. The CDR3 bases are TGTGCCAGCAGCTTAGGCCAGGTCAATGAGCAGTTCTTC.